This T cell receptor beta chain comes out of a study of blood T cell repertoires in COVID-19. Germline V lookup: CDR1 LNHNV, CDR2 YYDKDF (reference sequence). CDR3 length equals 14 residues. V was pared by 6 bases and J by 4 bases, with 16 bases between. Sequencing used immunoSEQ multiplex PCR; TCRdb keeps in-frame clones, though not all of them. The table records around 300,000 clones, 90% of them present only once. The rearrangement uses TRBV15 and TRBJ2-7; D might be TRBD2 (6 bases). This clonotype was obtained from a woman in her thirties or forties with COVID-19, enrolled during active disease. The material sequenced was peripheral blood. The CDR3 reads CATRATLGGYEQYF. The CDR3 region has the DNA TGTGCCACCAGAGCGACTCTTGGGGGGTACGAGCAGTACTTC.